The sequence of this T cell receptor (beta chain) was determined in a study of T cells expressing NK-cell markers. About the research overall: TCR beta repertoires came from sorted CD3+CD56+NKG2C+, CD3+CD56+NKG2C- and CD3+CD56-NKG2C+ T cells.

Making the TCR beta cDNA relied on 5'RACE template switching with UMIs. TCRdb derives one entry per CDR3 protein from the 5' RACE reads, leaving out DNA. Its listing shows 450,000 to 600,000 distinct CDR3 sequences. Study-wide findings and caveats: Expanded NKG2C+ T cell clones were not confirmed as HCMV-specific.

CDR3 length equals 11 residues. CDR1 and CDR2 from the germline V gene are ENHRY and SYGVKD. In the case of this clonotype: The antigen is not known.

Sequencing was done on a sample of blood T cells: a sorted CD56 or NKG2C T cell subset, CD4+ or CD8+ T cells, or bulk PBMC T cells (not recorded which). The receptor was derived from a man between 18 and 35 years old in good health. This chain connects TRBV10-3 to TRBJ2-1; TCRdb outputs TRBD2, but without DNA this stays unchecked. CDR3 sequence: CAILREDEQFF.